The 21 T cell receptor beta chains presented below share a single source sample, sequenced in a study of cytomegalovirus exposure and HLA in healthy donors. This table comes from immunoSEQ multiplex PCR, and its TCRdb copy is limited to in-frame clones, with some not included. This table has some 130,000 clones, just under 85% appearing once. Material: PBMCs. The source of these receptors is a man aged 30-40 years in good health and CMV-seropositive.

The chain carries TRBV10-1 and TRBJ2-7; a possible D gene is TRBD2 (6 bases). CDR3 length: 15 amino acids. Trimming took off 3 bases at V and 7 bases at J, with 19 bases between the two ends. Germline V gives CDR1 WNHNN, CDR2 SYGVQD (reference sequence). This CDR3 reads CASSEGGPAGGEQYF. The CDR3 nucleotides are TGCGCCAGCAGTGAAGGCGGCCCAGCTGGGGGGGAGCAGTACTTC.

The chain carries TRBV25-1 and TRBJ2-6; weak D call: TRBD1 (6 bases). Trimming pared 7 bases from V and 0 bases from J, leaving 10 bases between. CDR3 length: 15 amino acids. Germline-derived CDR1 and CDR2 are MGHDK and SYGVNS. The CDR3 coding sequence is TGTGCCAGCACTAAGGACAGCTCTGGGGCCAACGTCCTGACTTTC. This encodes CASTKDSSGANVLTF. Together with reference TRBV25-1 and TRBJ2-6, the CDR3 gives the full variable domain: EADIYQTPRYLVIGTGKKITLECSQTMGHDKMYWYQQDPGMELHLIHYSYGVNSTEKGDLSSESTVSRIRTEHFPLTLESARPSHTSQYLCASTKDSSGANVLTFGAGSRLTVL.

This chain connects TRBV14 to TRBJ2-7, with D maybe TRBD2 (6 bases). The CDR3 runs to 15 residues. Per germline, CDR1 SGHDN and CDR2 FVKESK. Trimming pared 0 bases from V and 7 bases from J, leaving 16 bases between. The CDR3 region is CASSQDNGRGREQYF. The CDR3 region has the DNA TGTGCCAGCAGCCAAGATAACGGGAGAGGGAGAGAGCAGTACTTC. The full variable domain, with the rest looked up from reference TRBV14 and TRBJ2-7, is EAGVTQFPSHSVIEKGQTVTLRCDPISGHDNLYWYRRVMGKEIKFLLHFVKESKQDESGMPNNRFLAERTGGTYSTLKVQPAELEDSGVYFCASSQDNGRGREQYFGPGTRLTVT.

Comments on this clone: At one boundary the junction diverges from the germline segment, which might be a read error. The V and J genes are TRBV4-3 and TRBJ1-5, with D perhaps matching TRBD1 (5 bases). This CDR3 region has 15 residues. The germline V gene encodes CDR1 LGHNA and CDR2 YSLEER. The CDR3 loop reads CASSQDRSGNQAQHF. CDR3 bases: TGCGCCAGCAGCCAAGATCGGTCAGGGAATCAGGCCCAGCATTTT.

The V and J genes are TRBV27 and TRBJ2-1, with D tentatively TRBD2 (6 bases). The V end was cut by 3 bases, the J end by 0 bases, with 12 bases between. The CDR3 runs to 16 residues. Germline V gene lookup returns CDR1 MNHEY and CDR2 SMNVEV (reference sequence). In DNA, the CDR3 is TGTGCCAGCAGTTTTGAGGGGAGGAGCTCCTACAATGAGCAGTTCTTC. This encodes CASSFEGRSSYNEQFF.

V is TRBV15 and J is TRBJ2-7, with D possibly being TRBD2 (6 bases). Germline V gene sequence: CDR1 LNHNV, CDR2 YYDKDF (reference sequence). V was trimmed by 0 bases and J by 0 bases, leaving 9 bases between them. The CDR3 covers 15 residues. CDR3 in amino acids: CATSRDPGSSYEQYF. In DNA form, the CDR3 reads TGTGCCACCAGCAGAGATCCCGGGAGCTCCTACGAGCAGTACTTC.

In this sample, this clone turned up once. V is TRBV28 and J is TRBJ2-1; tentative D call: TRBD1 (5 bases). With 7 bases removed from V and 4 bases from J, the gap between germline ends came to 17 bases. This CDR3 region has 15 residues. CDR1 is MDHEN and CDR2 is SYDVKM in the germline V gene. CDR3 amino acids: CASTGSLGAYNEQFF. CDR3 coding DNA: TGTGCCAGCACAGGGTCCCTTGGCGCTTACAATGAGCAGTTCTTC.

V usage is TRBV7-2 and J usage is TRBJ2-7; D gene ambiguous. Germline V CDR1 and CDR2: SGHTA, FQGNSA. This CDR3 has 15 residues. V lost 1 base to trimming and J lost 3 bases, with 13 bases between them. The CDR3 bases are TGTGCCAGCAGCTTAGTGGGCTCCGAAGGCTACGAGCAGTACTTC. It specifies CASSLVGSEGYEQYF.

The chain uses TRBV2 and TRBJ1-4; TRBD1 might be the D (5 bases). This CDR3 region has 15 residues. CDR1 and CDR2 from the germline V gene are SNHLY and FYNNEI. The V end was cut by 7 bases, the J end by 0 bases, with 12 bases between. The DNA of the CDR3 is TGTGCCAGCATCGGACAACGTGCAACTAATGAAAAACTGTTTTTT. Protein: CASIGQRATNEKLFF.

V gene TRBV28 combines with J gene TRBJ2-2, with 11 bases that match TRBD2. CDR3 length equals 15 residues. The V gene's germline CDR1 is MDHEN and CDR2 SYDVKM. With 5 bases clipped from V and 3 bases from J, the junction kept 2 bases outside the gene matches. CDR3 protein: CASSRLAGHTGELFF. In nucleotides, the CDR3 is TGTGCCAGCAGTAGACTAGCGGGACACACCGGGGAGCTGTTTTTT.

Points on this clone: Other nucleotide sequences from this sample produce the same CDR3. The chain carries TRBV29-1 and TRBJ2-7, with 8 bases that match TRBD1. The CDR3 loop spans 11 amino acids. The V gene's germline CDR1 is SQVTM and CDR2 ANQGSEA. V shed 4 bases, J shed 9 bases, and the junction held 5 bases outside the gene matches. The CDR3 loop reads CSVAGQGAQYF. DNA of the CDR3: TGCAGCGTTGCTGGGCAGGGGGCGCAGTACTTC.

This clone was recorded only once. The chain has TRBV19 and TRBJ1-1; TRBD1 matches at 11 bases. Germline CDR1 LNHDA, CDR2 SQIVND (reference sequence). The V segment lost 6 bases and the J segment 10 bases; nucleotides outside the gene matches: 10. The CDR3 consists of 14 residues. Here the CDR3 reads CASRRDRGIVGAFF. The CDR3 nucleotides read TGTGCCAGTAGGAGGGACAGGGGGATAGTTGGAGCTTTCTTT.

V usage is TRBV4-2 and J usage is TRBJ2-3; TRBD2 agrees at 7 bases. Germline V lookup: CDR1 LGHNA, CDR2 YNFKEQ. This CDR3 is built from 16 residues. J was trimmed by 8 bases and V by 4 bases; bases with no gene match: 15. Written as DNA, the CDR3 is TGTGCCAGCAGCCGCCTTGGGAGCGGGGCTGAAGGTACGCAGTATTTT. Its protein product is CASSRLGSGAEGTQYF.

The rearrangement joins TRBV6-6 to TRBJ2-6, with D tentatively TRBD1 (5 bases). Germline CDR1 is MNHNY and CDR2 is SVGAGI (reference sequence). V shed 6 bases and J shed 4 bases, with 10 bases lying between them. This CDR3 region has 14 residues. Written as DNA, the CDR3 is TGTGCCAGCAGAGCAGGGTCCGGGGCCAACGTCCTGACTTTC. This gives the protein CASRAGSGANVLTF.

This clone came up once. J is TRBJ2-3 and V is TRBV4-1, with a possible D match to TRBD2 (6 bases). Trimming stripped 2 bases from V and 7 bases from J, with 13 bases between. Germline V gene data show CDR1 as MGHRA and CDR2 as YSYEKL. The CDR3 spans 14 residues. CDR3 DNA sequence: TGCGCCAGCAGCCAACCGACTAGATCCAATACGCAGTATTTT. Residues: CASSQPTRSNTQYF.

V and J are TRBV7-3 and TRBJ1-1; 9 bases fit TRBD1. This CDR3 is 14 amino acids long. Germline V CDR1 and CDR2: SGHTA, FQGTGA. V was clipped by 5 bases and J by 5 bases; unmatched bases: 6. This CDR3 is CASSTTGGGTEAFF. For the CDR3, the DNA is TGTGCCAGCAGCACTACAGGGGGCGGTACTGAAGCTTTCTTT.

This chain links TRBV5-6 with TRBJ2-5, with 9 positions matching TRBD1. Germline V gives CDR1 SGHDT, CDR2 YYEEEE. J lost 5 bases, V lost 4 bases, and 6 bases had no gene match. This CDR3 comprises 14 residues. CDR3 bases: TGTGCCAGCAGCCGTACAGGGGGCCTGGAGACCCAGTACTTC. Encoded protein: CASSRTGGLETQYF.

The CDR3 region has the DNA TGTGCCAGCAGTGAAGCACCGCGGTGGATCGAGCAGTACTTC. Translated, it gives CASSEAPRWIEQYF. V is TRBV6-1 and J is TRBJ2-7; unclear D gene. Germline V CDR1 and CDR2: MNHNS, SASEGT. The length of the CDR3 is 14 residues. The ends were cut back, 0 bases at V and 6 bases at J, with 12 bases in the middle.

Concerning this clone itself: The same CDR3 can be traced to other DNA sequences in this sample. This chain connects TRBV5-1 to TRBJ2-5; tentative D call: TRBD2 (6 bases). V lost 5 bases and J lost 5, with 13 bases in between. CDR1 is SGHRS and CDR2 is YFSETQ in the germline V gene. This CDR3 comprises 13 residues. The CDR3 reads CASSLGGGETQYF. In DNA, the CDR3 is TGCGCCAGCAGTCTGGGAGGTGGGGAGACCCAGTACTTC.

The chain has TRBV30 and TRBJ1-4; TRBD1 might be the D (5 bases). Germline V CDR1 and CDR2: GTSNPN, SVGIG (reference sequence). Trimming shortened V by 3 bases and J by 3 bases, and 8 bases separated the two germline ends. This CDR3 is built from 13 residues. This chain's CDR3 is CAWRQDANEKLFF. CDR3 nucleotide sequence: TGTGCCTGGAGACAGGACGCTAATGAAAAACTGTTTTTT.

This chain links TRBV5-1 with TRBJ2-4, with 10 bases lining up with TRBD1. Germline assignment: CDR1 SGHRS and CDR2 YFSETQ. The trim removed 4 bases at V and 5 bases at J, leaving 6 bases unmatched. This CDR3 contains 15 residues. The chain's CDR3 is CASSRGTGEQNIQYF. CDR3 nucleotides: TGCGCCAGCAGCCGAGGGACAGGGGAACAAAACATTCAGTACTTC.